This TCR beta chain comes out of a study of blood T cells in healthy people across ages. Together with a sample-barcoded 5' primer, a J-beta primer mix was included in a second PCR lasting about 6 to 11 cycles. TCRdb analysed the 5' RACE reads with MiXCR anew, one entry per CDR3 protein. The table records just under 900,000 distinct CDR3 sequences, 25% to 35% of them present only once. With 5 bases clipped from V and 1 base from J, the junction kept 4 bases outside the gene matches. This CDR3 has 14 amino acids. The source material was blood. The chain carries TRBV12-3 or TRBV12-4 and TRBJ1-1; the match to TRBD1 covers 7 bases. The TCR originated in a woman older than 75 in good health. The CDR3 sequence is CASSPRDRNTEAFF. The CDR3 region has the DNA TGTGCCAGCAGTCCTCGGGACAGGAACACTGAAGCTTTCTTT.